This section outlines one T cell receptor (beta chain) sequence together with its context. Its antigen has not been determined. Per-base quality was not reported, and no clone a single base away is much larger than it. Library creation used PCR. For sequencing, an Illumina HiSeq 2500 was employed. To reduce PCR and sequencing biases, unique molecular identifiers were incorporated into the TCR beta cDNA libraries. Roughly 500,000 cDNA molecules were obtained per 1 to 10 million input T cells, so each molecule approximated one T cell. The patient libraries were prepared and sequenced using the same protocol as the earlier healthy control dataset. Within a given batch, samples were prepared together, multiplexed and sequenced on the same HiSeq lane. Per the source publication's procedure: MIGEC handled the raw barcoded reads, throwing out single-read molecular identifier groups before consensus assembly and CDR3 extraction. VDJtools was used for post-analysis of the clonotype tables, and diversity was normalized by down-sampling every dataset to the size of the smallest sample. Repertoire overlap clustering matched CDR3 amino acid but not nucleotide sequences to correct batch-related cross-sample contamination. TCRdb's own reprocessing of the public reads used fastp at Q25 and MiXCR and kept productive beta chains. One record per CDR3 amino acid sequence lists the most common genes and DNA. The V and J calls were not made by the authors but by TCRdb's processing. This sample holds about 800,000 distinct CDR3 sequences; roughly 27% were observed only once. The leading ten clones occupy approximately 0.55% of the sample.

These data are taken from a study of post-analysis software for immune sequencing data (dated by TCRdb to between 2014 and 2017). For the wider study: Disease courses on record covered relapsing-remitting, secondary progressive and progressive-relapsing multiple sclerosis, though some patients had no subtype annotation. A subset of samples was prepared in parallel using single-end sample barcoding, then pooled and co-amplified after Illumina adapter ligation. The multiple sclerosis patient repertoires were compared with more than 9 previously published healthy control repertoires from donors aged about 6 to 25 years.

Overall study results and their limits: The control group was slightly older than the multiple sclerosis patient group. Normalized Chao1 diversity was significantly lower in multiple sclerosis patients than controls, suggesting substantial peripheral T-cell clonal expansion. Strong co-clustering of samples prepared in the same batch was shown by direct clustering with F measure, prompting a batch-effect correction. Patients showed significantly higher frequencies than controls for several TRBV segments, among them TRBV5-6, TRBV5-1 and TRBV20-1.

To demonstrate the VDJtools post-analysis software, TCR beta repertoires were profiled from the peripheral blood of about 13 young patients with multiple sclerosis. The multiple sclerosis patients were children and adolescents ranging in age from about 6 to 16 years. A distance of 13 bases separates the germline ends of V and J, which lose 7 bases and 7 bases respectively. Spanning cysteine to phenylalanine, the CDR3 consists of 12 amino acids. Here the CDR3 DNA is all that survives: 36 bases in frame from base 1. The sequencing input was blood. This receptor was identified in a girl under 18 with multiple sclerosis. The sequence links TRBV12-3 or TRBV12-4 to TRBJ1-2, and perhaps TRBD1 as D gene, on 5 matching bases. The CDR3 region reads CASTQGVGGYTF. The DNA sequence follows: TGTGCCAGCACCCAGGGTGTAGGTGGCTACACCTTC.